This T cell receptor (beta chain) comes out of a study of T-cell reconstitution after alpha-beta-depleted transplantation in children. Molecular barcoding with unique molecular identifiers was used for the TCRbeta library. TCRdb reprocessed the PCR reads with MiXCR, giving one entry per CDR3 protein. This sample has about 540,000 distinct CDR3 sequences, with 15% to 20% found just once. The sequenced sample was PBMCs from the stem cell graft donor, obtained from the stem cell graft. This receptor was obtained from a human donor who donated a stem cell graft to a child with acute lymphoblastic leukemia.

CDR3 sequence reads: CSVAGGSGYTF. CDR3 sequence (DNA): TGCAGCGTTGCTGGGGGATCTGGCTACACCTTC. This chain uses TRBV29-1 with TRBJ1-2; a weak D match, TRBD1 (5 bases). Per germline, CDR1 SQVTM and CDR2 ANQGSEA. With 4 bases removed from V and 7 bases from J, the gap between germline ends came to 10 bases. The CDR3 sequence is 11 residues long. Drawing the rest from reference TRBV29-1 and TRBJ1-2, the complete variable domain is SAVISQKPSRDICQRGTSLTIQCQVDSQVTMMFWYRQQPGQSLTLIATANQGSEATYESGFVIDKFPISRPNLTFSTLTVSNMSPEDSSIYLCSVAGGSGYTFGSGTRLTVV.